The 21 T cell receptor beta chains below were found in one sample sequenced in a study of T cells in Graves' hyperthyroidism and ophthalmopathy. Researchers amplified the TCR beta CDR3 regions from RNA transcripts. First-round RT-PCR with HTBI primers amplified the TCR CDR3 region. TCRdb reprocessed the multiplex PCR reads with MiXCR, giving one entry per CDR3 protein. The table includes about 640,000 distinct CDR3 sequences, 20% to 25% detected once. Specimen: blood. All receptors come from a man under 40 with Graves' ophthalmopathy.

This clonotype has more than one count but fewer than ten. V is TRBV14 and J is TRBJ2-4, with D perhaps TRBD2 (6 bases). The CDR3 is 15 amino acids. Germline CDR1 is SGHDN and CDR2 is FVKESK. V was shortened by 0 bases and J by 0 bases, with 6 bases between the two germline ends. Here the CDR3 DNA reads TGTGCCAGCAGCCAAGAGGGGGGAGCCAAAAACATTCAGTACTTC. Translating gives CASSQEGGAKNIQYF.

The rearrangement links TRBV4-3 to TRBJ2-7; maybe TRBD2 (7 bases). CDR1 and CDR2 (germline): LGHNA, YSLEER. CDR3 length: 14 amino acids. Trimming stripped 3 bases from V and 5 bases from J, with 14 bases between. The CDR3 coding sequence is TGCGCCAGCAGCCATGCGGGGGCGAGAAACGAGCAGTACTTC. Protein product: CASSHAGARNEQYF.

This clonotype came up a few times. The CDR3 sequence is CASSFSVHEQYF. The CDR3 nucleotides are TGTGCCAGCAGTTTTTCTGTCCACGAGCAGTACTTC. The chain employs TRBV12-3 or TRBV12-4 and TRBJ2-7; D is uncertain. The length of the CDR3 is 12 residues. The V end was cut by 3 bases, the J end by 5 bases, with 8 bases between.

As to this clonotype: This may stem from a read error, because a much larger clone lies one nucleotide away. The chain has TRBV7-8 and TRBJ2-7, with D unresolved. Germline CDR1 and CDR2: SGHVS and FQNEAQ. This CDR3 is built from 15 residues. The CDR3 DNA reads TGTGCCAGCAGCTTAGAAGGCTCACTCACCTACGGGCAGTACTTC. It specifies CASSLEGSLTYGQYF.

The chain employs TRBV9 and TRBJ2-5; no clear D gene. This CDR3 is 16 amino acids long. The germline V gene has CDR1 SGDLS and CDR2 YYNGEE. V was pared by 3 bases and J by 3 bases, with 18 bases between. CDR3 bases: TGTGCCAGCAGCGGAGGCCCACCGGGCGGAAAAGAGACCCAGTACTTC. It codes for CASSGGPPGGKETQYF.

This clonotype occurred many times. The chain recombines TRBV5-1 with TRBJ2-1; D is possibly TRBD1 or TRBD2 (5 bases each). V was trimmed by 0 bases and J by 9 bases, leaving 7 bases between them. CDR1 and CDR2 (germline): SGHRS, YFSETQ. The CDR3 has 12 amino acids. The DNA for the CDR3 is TGCGCCAGCAGCTTGGGGGGGATTGAGCAGTTCTTC. Protein product: CASSLGGIEQFF.

The rearrangement uses TRBV14 and TRBJ2-5; the match to TRBD1 covers 7 bases. V shed 5 bases and J 5 bases; nucleotides not matched to a gene: 5. This CDR3 is 13 amino acids long. Looked up from germline, CDR1 is SGHDN and CDR2 is FVKESK. CDR3 nucleotide sequence: TGTGCCAGCAGCGGACAGGTTGACGAGACCCAGTACTTC. Translation: CASSGQVDETQYF.

This clonotype has more than one count but fewer than ten. The V call is TRBV12-3 or TRBV12-4, the J call TRBJ2-1; D may match TRBD1 or TRBD2 (5 bases each). The CDR3 runs 12 residues. V was shortened by 3 bases and J by 9 bases, with 9 bases between the two germline ends. CDR3 DNA sequence: TGTGCCAGCAGTTTTGGGGACGGTGAGCAGTTCTTC. It is translated as CASSFGDGEQFF.

This clonotype was picked up many times. The chain combines TRBV28 with TRBJ1-2, with a tentative D call TRBD1 (6 bases). With 4 bases removed from V and 0 bases from J, the gap between germline ends came to 9 bases. This CDR3 spans 14 amino acids. Germline CDR1 MDHEN, CDR2 SYDVKM. CDR3 in amino acids: CASSSAGANYGYTF. DNA of the CDR3: TGTGCCAGCAGTTCGGCAGGGGCTAACTATGGCTACACCTTC.

This clonotype was counted a single time. Possible read error: a much larger clone is one base away. This rearrangement joins TRBV28 to TRBJ2-7; TRBD2 matches at 7 bases. The CDR3 runs 15 residues. Germline loops: CDR1 MDHEN, CDR2 SYDVKM. The CDR3 here is CASSLGGNIAYGQYF. CDR3 in DNA: TGTGCCAGCAGTTTGGGGGGGAATATAGCCTACGGGCAGTACTTC. Together with reference TRBV28 and TRBJ2-7, the CDR3 gives the full variable domain: DVKVTQSSRYLVKRTGEKVFLECVQDMDHENMFWYRQDPGLGLRLIYFSYDVKMKEKGDIPEGYSVSREKKERFSLILESASTNQTSMYLCASSLGGNIAYGQYFGPGTRLTVT.

The genes are TRBV24-1 and TRBJ2-3; 12 bases are shared with TRBD2. The CDR3 totals 15 residues. Per germline, CDR1 KGHDR and CDR2 SFDVKD. V was clipped by 4 bases and J by 6 bases; unmatched bases: 4. The CDR3 reads CATSERLAGVDTQYF. CDR3 DNA sequence: TGTGCCACCAGTGAGCGACTAGCGGGAGTGGATACGCAGTATTTT.

This clonotype was seen only a few times. The genes are TRBV14 and TRBJ2-1; perhaps D is TRBD1 or TRBD2 (6 bases each). Germline loops: CDR1 SGHDN, CDR2 FVKESK. The CDR3 sequence is 17 residues long. V lost 0 bases to trimming and J lost 3 bases, with 15 bases between them. This CDR3 is CASSQEGGYWGYNEQFF. The CDR3, as DNA: TGTGCCAGCAGCCAAGAGGGGGGCTACTGGGGCTACAATGAGCAGTTCTTC. The full variable domain, rest sourced from reference TRBV14 and TRBJ2-1, is EAGVTQFPSHSVIEKGQTVTLRCDPISGHDNLYWYRRVMGKEIKFLLHFVKESKQDESGMPNNRFLAERTGGTYSTLKVQPAELEDSGVYFCASSQEGGYWGYNEQFFGPGTRLTVL.

Regarding this clonotype: Since a much larger clone is just one base distant, this may be a read error. V is TRBV3-1 and J is TRBJ1-4; D uncertain. The ends were cut back, 6 bases at V and 3 bases at J, with 8 bases in the middle. The CDR3 has 13 amino acids. Germline lookup yields CDR1 LGHDT and CDR2 YNNKEL (reference sequence). The CDR3 DNA sequence: TGTGCCAGCAGGCCGCGGGCTAATGAAAAACTGTTTTTT. Protein product: CASRPRANEKLFF.

This sequence joins TRBV7-8 and TRBJ2-7; D is undetermined. The CDR3 is 13 amino acids. Trimming left V 1 base short and J 3 bases short, with 7 bases between. Germline CDR1 is SGHVS and CDR2 is FQNEAQ. This chain's CDR3 is CASSLDPDYEQYF. As DNA, the CDR3 is TGTGCCAGCAGCTTAGACCCGGACTACGAGCAGTACTTC.

The chain combines TRBV6-5 with TRBJ2-2; possible D gene TRBD1, 5 bases. V lost 2 bases and J lost 8, with 15 bases in between. Germline V gene sequence: CDR1 MNHEY, CDR2 SVGAGI. The CDR3 is made up of 15 amino acids. The CDR3 DNA is TGTGCCAGCAGTTACGCTACCAGGGCTACTGGGGAGCTGTTTTTT. It codes for CASSYATRATGELFF.

The chain joins TRBV7-2 to TRBJ2-7; no clear D gene. CDR1 and CDR2 (germline): SGHTA, FQGNSA. The CDR3 contains 13 residues. Trimming left V 4 bases short and J 0 bases short, with 7 bases between. The CDR3 DNA reads as TGTGCCAGCAGCTCGTACGTCTCCTACGAGCAGTACTTC. Protein: CASSSYVSYEQYF. Filled out from reference TRBV7-2 and TRBJ2-7, the complete variable domain reads GAGVSQSPSNKVTEKGKDVELRCDPISGHTALYWYRQSLGQGLEFLIYFQGNSAPDKSGLPSDRFSAERTGGSVSTLTIQRTQQEDSAVYLCASSSYVSYEQYFGPGTRLTVT.

This chain joins TRBV28 and TRBJ2-7; tentatively, D is TRBD1 (6 bases). Trimming took 4 bases from V and 5 from J, leaving 15 bases between them. The CDR3 extends over 14 amino acids. Germline CDR1 is MDHEN and CDR2 is SYDVKM. Here the CDR3 reads CASSSTGSVNEQYF. The DNA of the CDR3 is TGTGCCAGCAGTTCAACAGGGAGTGTCAACGAGCAGTACTTC.

The chain recombines TRBV19 with TRBJ1-1; 8 nucleotides line up with TRBD1. With V trimmed by 4 bases and J by 2 bases, 6 bases remained unmatched. This CDR3 has 15 residues. Germline V gene data show CDR1 as LNHDA and CDR2 as SQIVND (reference sequence). As DNA, the CDR3 is TGTGCCAGTAGTACCATGGACAGGGCAAACACTGAAGCTTTCTTT. The encoded protein is CASSTMDRANTEAFF.

V gene TRBV5-1 combines with J gene TRBJ1-6; 8 nucleotides match TRBD1. The CDR3 runs to 14 residues. After removal of 3 bases from V and 7 bases from J, the junction contained 3 bases not matched to a gene. The germline CDR1 and CDR2 sequences are SGHRS and YFSETQ. CDR3 amino acids: CASSWTGLNSPLHF. Here the CDR3 DNA reads TGCGCCAGCAGCTGGACAGGGTTGAATTCACCCCTCCACTTT.

The CDR3 region is CASSRTGGRHEKLFF. The CDR3 nucleotides read TGTGCCAGCAGCCGGACAGGGGGCCGGCATGAAAAACTGTTTTTT. The gene calls are TRBV7-8 and TRBJ1-4; 11 bases map to TRBD1. Germline CDR1 reads SGHVS; CDR2 reads FQNEAQ. V was pared by 5 bases and J by 6 bases, with 5 bases of the junction left unmatched. The CDR3 runs 15 residues.

The chain has TRBV19 and TRBJ1-2, with 7 bases matching TRBD1. Germline loops: CDR1 LNHDA, CDR2 SQIVND (reference sequence). This CDR3 has 15 amino acids. J was trimmed by 8 bases and V by 5 bases; bases with no gene match: 14. Written as DNA, the CDR3 is TGTGCCAGTAGTCTCCGGGACAGAGTGTCGGAGGGCTACACCTTC. It yields the protein CASSLRDRVSEGYTF.